This TCR beta chain was recorded in a study of regulatory T cells in long-lasting Graves disease. A few counts support this clonotype. Time point noted: newly diagnosed GD, antithyroid drugs for less than 3 months. PBMC RNA served as the TCR library source. Each of the patients was recruited from an endocrinology department situated in Xi'an, China. Germline assignment: CDR1 LGHNT and CDR2 FRNRAP. V was pared by 3 bases and J by 0 bases, with 7 bases of the junction left unmatched. There are 16 residues in the CDR3. Relying on iRepertoire HTBI primers and Arm-PCR of CDR3 regions, the team built TCR beta libraries. MiXCR, applied by TCRdb to the multiplex PCR reads, yields one record per CDR3 protein. This sample carries more than 450,000 distinct CDR3 sequences, 15% to 20% of them seen once, and the ten largest clones take approximately 12%. These same data were also listed under a study on T cells in Graves' hyperthyroidism and ophthalmopathy.

The source was peripheral blood mononuclear cells (PBMCs), collected at new diagnosis, from a patient treated with antithyroid drugs. The genes are TRBV12-5 and TRBJ1-2; 7 bases agree with TRBD1. This clonotype was obtained from a man aged 40-55 years with Graves disease. CDR3: CASGFSTGETNYGYTF. The CDR3 bases are TGTGCTAGTGGTTTCTCCACAGGGGAGACTAACTATGGCTACACCTTC.